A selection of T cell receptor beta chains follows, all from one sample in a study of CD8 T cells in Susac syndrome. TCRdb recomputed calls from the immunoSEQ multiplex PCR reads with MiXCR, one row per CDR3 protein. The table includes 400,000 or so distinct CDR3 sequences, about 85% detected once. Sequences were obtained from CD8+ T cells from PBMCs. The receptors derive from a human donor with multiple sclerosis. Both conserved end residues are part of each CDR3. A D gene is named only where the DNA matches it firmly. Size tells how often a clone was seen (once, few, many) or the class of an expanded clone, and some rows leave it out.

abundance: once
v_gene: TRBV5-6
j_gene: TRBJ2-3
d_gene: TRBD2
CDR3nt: TGTGCCAGCAGCTCGCGCGGTAGCGGGGGGGGCACAGATACGCAGTATTTT
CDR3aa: CASSSRGSGGGTDTQYF

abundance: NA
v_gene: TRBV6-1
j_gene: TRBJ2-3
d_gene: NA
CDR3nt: TGTGCCAGCAGTGAATACGGCGGGGGCACAGATACGCAGTATTTT
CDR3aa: CASSEYGGGTDTQYF

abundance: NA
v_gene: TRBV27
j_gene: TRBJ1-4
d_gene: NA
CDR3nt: TGTGCCAGCAGTCCCGAACCGGGACGGATTAATGAAAAACTGTTTTTT
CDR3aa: CASSPEPGRINEKLFF

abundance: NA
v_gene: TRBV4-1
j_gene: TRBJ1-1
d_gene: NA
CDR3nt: TGCGCCAGCAGCCAGGCGAACATCGCTTTCTTT
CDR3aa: CASSQANIAFF

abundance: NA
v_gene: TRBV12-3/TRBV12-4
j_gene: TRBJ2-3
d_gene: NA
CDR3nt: TGTGCCAGCAGTTCGCAGGGGCGGGGAGATACGCAGTATTTT
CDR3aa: CASSSQGRGDTQYF

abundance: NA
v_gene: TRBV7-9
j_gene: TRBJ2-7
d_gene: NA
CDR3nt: TGTGCCAGCTCCCCCCGGGTGCAGGAAAATACCTACGAGCAGTACTTC
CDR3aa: CASSPRVQENTYEQYF

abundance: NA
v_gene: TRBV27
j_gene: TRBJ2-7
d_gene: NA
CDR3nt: TGTGCCAGCACCTTTTCCGCGTCTCGCGAGCAGTACTTC
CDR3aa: CASTFSASREQYF

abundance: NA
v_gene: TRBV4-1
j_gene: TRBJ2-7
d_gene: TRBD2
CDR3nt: TGCGCCAGCAGCCAAGAAGGGCTAGCGGGGGGCTACGAGCAGTACTTC
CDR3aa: CASSQEGLAGGYEQYF

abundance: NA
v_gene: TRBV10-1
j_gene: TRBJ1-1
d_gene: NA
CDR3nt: TGCGCCAGCAGTGAGTCGAGAACAGCGAACACTGAAGCTTTCTTT
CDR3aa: CASSESRTANTEAFF

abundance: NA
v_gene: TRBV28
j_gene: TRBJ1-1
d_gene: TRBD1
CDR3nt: TGTGCCAGCAGTTTATCCCCGACAGGGAAGAACACTGAAGCTTTCTTT
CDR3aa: CASSLSPTGKNTEAFF

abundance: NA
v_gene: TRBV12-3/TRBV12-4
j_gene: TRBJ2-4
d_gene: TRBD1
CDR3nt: TGTGCCAGCACCTCGGACAGGGGCCAAAACATTCAGTACTTC
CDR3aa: CASTSDRGQNIQYF

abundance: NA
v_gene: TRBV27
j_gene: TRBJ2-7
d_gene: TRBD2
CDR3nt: TGTGCCAGCAGTATACCCGGGACTAGCGGGGAGCAGTACTTC
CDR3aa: CASSIPGTSGEQYF

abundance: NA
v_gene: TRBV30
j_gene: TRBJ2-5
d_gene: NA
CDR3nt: TGTGCCTGGAATCTAGCAGGCGAGACCCAGTACTTC
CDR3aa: CAWNLAGETQYF

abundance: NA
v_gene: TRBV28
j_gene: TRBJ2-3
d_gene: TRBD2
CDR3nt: TGTGCCAGCAGTTCTCTAGCGGGAGACACAGATACGCAGTATTTT
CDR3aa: CASSSLAGDTDTQYF

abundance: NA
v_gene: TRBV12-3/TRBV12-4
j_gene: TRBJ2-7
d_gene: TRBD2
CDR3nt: TGTGCCAGCAGTTTTTCGGGGGGTGCCAACGAGCAGTACTTC
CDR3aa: CASSFSGGANEQYF

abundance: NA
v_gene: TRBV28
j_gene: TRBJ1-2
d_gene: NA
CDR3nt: TGTGCCAGCTCGACGGATTATGGCTACACCTTC
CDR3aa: CASSTDYGYTF

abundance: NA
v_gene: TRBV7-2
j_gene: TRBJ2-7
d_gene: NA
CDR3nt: TGTGCCAGCAGCCCTTGGAGCAGTGCTTACGAGCAGTACTTC
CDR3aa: CASSPWSSAYEQYF

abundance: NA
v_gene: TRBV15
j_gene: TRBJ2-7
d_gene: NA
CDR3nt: TGTGCCACCAGCAGAGGGGCTACCGAAGCAATAGAGCAGTACTTC
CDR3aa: CATSRGATEAIEQYF

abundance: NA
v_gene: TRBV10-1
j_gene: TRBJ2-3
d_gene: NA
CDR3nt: TGCGCCAGCAGTGTGACAGGTCTAATGGATACGCAGTATTTT
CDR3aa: CASSVTGLMDTQYF

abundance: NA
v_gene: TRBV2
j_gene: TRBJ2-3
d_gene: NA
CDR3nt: TGTGCCAGCCAACAGGGTTCAGATACGCAGTATTTT
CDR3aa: CASQQGSDTQYF

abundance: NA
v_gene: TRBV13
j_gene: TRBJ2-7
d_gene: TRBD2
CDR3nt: TGTGCCAGCAGCTTGTTTGGGACTAGCGGCCGCGAGCAGTACTTC
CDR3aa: CASSLFGTSGREQYF

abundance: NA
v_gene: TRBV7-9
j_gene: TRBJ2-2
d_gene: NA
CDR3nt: TGTGCCAGCAGCTTAGGGGGGATCACCGGGGAGCTGTTTTTT
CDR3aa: CASSLGGITGELFF

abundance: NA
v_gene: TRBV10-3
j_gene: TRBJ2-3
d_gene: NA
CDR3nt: TGTGCCATCAGTGTATCCCCAGGGGCTGGCGGGGATACGCAGTATTTT
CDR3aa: CAISVSPGAGGDTQYF

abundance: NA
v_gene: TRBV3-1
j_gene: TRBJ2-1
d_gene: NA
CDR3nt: TGTGCCAGCAGCAACACTTGGATTCCCTACAATGAGCAGTTCTTC
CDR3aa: CASSNTWIPYNEQFF

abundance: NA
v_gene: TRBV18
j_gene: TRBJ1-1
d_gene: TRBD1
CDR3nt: TGTGCCAGCTCACCAGGGACAGTTAGGGGCTTGAACACTGAAGCTTTCTTT
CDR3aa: CASSPGTVRGLNTEAFF

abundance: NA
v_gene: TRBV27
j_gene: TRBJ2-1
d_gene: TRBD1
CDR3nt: TGTGCCAGCAGTAGGACAGGGGGCTACAATGAGCAGTTCTTC
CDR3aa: CASSRTGGYNEQFF

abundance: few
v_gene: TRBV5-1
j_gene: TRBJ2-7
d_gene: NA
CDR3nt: TGCGCCAGCAGCTTGGGCACAGCTGCCTACGAGCAGTACTTC
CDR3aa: CASSLGTAAYEQYF

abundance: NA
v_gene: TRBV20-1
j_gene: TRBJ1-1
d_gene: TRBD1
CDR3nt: TGCAGTGCTAGAGATGGGACAGGGAACACTGAAGCTTTCTTT
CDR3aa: CSARDGTGNTEAFF

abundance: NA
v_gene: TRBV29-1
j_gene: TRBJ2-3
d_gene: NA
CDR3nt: TGCAGCGTTGATCGTCCGAGCACAGATACGCAGTATTTT
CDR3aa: CSVDRPSTDTQYF

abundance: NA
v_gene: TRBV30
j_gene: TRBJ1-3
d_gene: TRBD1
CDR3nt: TGTGCCTGGAGTGTACAGGGGGGAGGGTTTTTTGGAAACACCATATATTTT
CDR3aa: CAWSVQGGGFFGNTIYF

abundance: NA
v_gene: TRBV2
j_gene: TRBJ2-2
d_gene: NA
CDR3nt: TGTGCCACCAGAGACGCCGGGACTCTTACCGGGGAGCTGTTTTTT
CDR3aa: CATRDAGTLTGELFF

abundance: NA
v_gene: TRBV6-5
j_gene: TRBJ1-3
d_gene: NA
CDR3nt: TGTGCCAGCAGCCTCCTGGACACCATATATTTT
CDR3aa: CASSLLDTIYF

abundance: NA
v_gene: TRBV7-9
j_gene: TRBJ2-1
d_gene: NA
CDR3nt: TGTGCCAGCAGCACGAGGGCAGGTACCCACAATGAGCAGTTCTTC
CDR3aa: CASSTRAGTHNEQFF

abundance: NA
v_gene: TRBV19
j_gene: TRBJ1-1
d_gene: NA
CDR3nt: TGTGCCAGTAGTACCAGACCAGGGTTGAACACTGAAGCTTTCTTT
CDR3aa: CASSTRPGLNTEAFF